Detailed here is one TCR beta chain. Its antigen is still unknown. The data originate from a study of shared clonotypes between healthy human individuals. As defined, naive CD8 cells were CD45RO-negative and positively selected for CCR7, with terminally differentiated effector memory CD45RA+ cells excluded. Study results and caveats: Shared clonotypes across all four donors exceeded non-shared ones in generation probability. Among donors, clonotype sharing was expected to be affected by sequencing depth.

Measured with immunoSEQ multiplex PCR; TCRdb has only the in-frame clones, and not every one. The sample lists about 2.2 million clones, roughly 95% occurring once. The J segment lost 1 base and the V segment lost 1 base, leaving 8 bases of the junction unmatched. The length of the CDR3 is 17 residues. Germline CDR1 is SGDLS and CDR2 is YYNGEE. Input material: naive CD8+ T cells from PBMCs. The chain joins TRBV9 to TRBJ1-1, with 9 bases matching TRBD1. This sequence was found in a man younger than 35 in good health. Some clones in this sample may be carry-over from other donors' samples. The CDR3 coding sequence is TGTGCCAGCAGCGTATCCCGGACAGGGGTGGGGAACACTGAAGCTTTCTTT. Its protein product is CASSVSRTGVGNTEAFF.